The rows below give T cell receptor beta chains drawn from one sample of a study of patients and donors after allogeneic stem cell transplantation. TCRdb called the RT-PCR reads again in MiXCR, with one record for every CDR3 protein. The sample includes 100,000 to 130,000 distinct CDR3 sequences, 35% of them seen just once. The sample was blood, either unsorted or a sorted T cell fraction (not recorded which). These TCRs come from a human donor who was either an allogeneic HSCT recipient or a stem cell or donor lymphocyte infusion donor (not recorded which). It is not recorded whose cells these are; they may come from a transplant donor. The CDR3 runs from the conserved cysteine through the conserved F or W. Each record gives: V gene, clone size, D gene, J gene, CDR3 protein, CDR3 DNA. The D gene is left open where the match is weak. Size is omitted from some rows. Given values are once, few, many or a class for expanded clones.

v_gene: TRBV7-2; abundance: once; d_gene: -; j_gene: TRBJ2-1; CDR3aa: CASSLGGDPHEQFF; CDR3nt: TGTGCCAGCAGCTTAGGGGGGGATCCACATGAGCAGTTCTTC
v_gene: TRBV12-3/TRBV12-4; abundance: -; d_gene: TRBD1; j_gene: TRBJ2-2; CDR3aa: CASSHGTGGGELFF; CDR3nt: TGTGCCAGCAGTCACGGGACAGGGGGCGGGGAGCTGTTTTTT
v_gene: TRBV20-1; abundance: -; d_gene: TRBD2; j_gene: TRBJ2-1; CDR3aa: CSAAPSGRNNEQFF; CDR3nt: TGCAGTGCAGCCCCTAGCGGGAGGAATAATGAGCAGTTCTTC
v_gene: TRBV7-2; abundance: -; d_gene: TRBD2; j_gene: TRBJ2-3; CDR3aa: CASSLWGLETDTQYF; CDR3nt: TGTGCCAGCAGCTTATGGGGACTAGAGACAGATACGCAGTATTTT
v_gene: TRBV12-3/TRBV12-4; abundance: few; d_gene: TRBD2; j_gene: TRBJ2-1; CDR3aa: CASAPWAGGNNEQFF; CDR3nt: TGTGCCAGCGCGCCCTGGGCGGGGGGCAACAATGAGCAGTTCTTC
v_gene: TRBV25-1; abundance: -; d_gene: TRBD1; j_gene: TRBJ2-7; CDR3aa: CASIGQGVGEQYF; CDR3nt: TGTGCCAGCATCGGACAGGGGGTAGGCGAGCAGTACTTC
v_gene: TRBV4-3; abundance: many; d_gene: TRBD1; j_gene: TRBJ1-1; CDR3aa: CASSQGQGRDTEAFF; CDR3nt: TGCGCCAGCAGCCAAGGACAGGGGCGGGACACTGAAGCTTTCTTT
v_gene: TRBV20-1; abundance: -; d_gene: -; j_gene: TRBJ1-5; CDR3aa: CSARPPAGNQPQHF; CDR3nt: TGCAGTGCCCGCCCCCCGGCGGGCAATCAGCCCCAGCATTTT
v_gene: TRBV7-8; abundance: -; d_gene: -; j_gene: TRBJ1-4; CDR3aa: CASSWTATNEKLFF; CDR3nt: TGTGCCAGCAGCTGGACAGCAACTAATGAAAAACTGTTTTTT
v_gene: TRBV12-3/TRBV12-4; abundance: few; d_gene: -; j_gene: TRBJ1-5; CDR3aa: CASSFGGHNQPQHF; CDR3nt: TGTGCCAGCAGTTTTGGGGGACACAATCAGCCCCAGCATTTT
v_gene: TRBV5-5; abundance: -; d_gene: -; j_gene: TRBJ1-6; CDR3aa: CASSRQVNSPLHF; CDR3nt: TGTGCCAGCAGCCGGCAGGTTAATTCACCCCTCCACTTT
v_gene: TRBV20-1; abundance: -; d_gene: TRBD1; j_gene: TRBJ2-7; CDR3aa: CSARTGTGGSYEQYF; CDR3nt: TGCAGTGCTAGAACCGGGACAGGGGGCTCCTACGAGCAGTACTTC
v_gene: TRBV20-1; abundance: -; d_gene: -; j_gene: TRBJ1-1; CDR3aa: CSAYAGGLNTEAFF; CDR3nt: TGCAGTGCGTACGCCGGGGGGCTTAACACTGAAGCTTTCTTT
v_gene: TRBV19; abundance: few; d_gene: -; j_gene: TRBJ1-1; CDR3aa: CASSAASTGEMAEAFF; CDR3nt: TGTGCCAGTAGTGCCGCCTCGACGGGGGAGATGGCTGAAGCTTTCTTT
v_gene: TRBV3-1; abundance: few; d_gene: TRBD1; j_gene: TRBJ2-1; CDR3aa: CASSQLGAGGREQFF; CDR3nt: TGTGCCAGCAGCCAACTGGGGGCAGGGGGACGTGAGCAGTTCTTC
v_gene: TRBV4-3; abundance: -; d_gene: -; j_gene: TRBJ1-4; CDR3aa: CASSQDRRGGLFF; CDR3nt: TGCGCCAGCAGCCAAGATAGGAGGGGGGGCCTGTTTTTT
v_gene: TRBV7-2; abundance: few; d_gene: -; j_gene: TRBJ1-1; CDR3aa: CASSLAPQGNTEAFF; CDR3nt: TGTGCCAGCAGCTTAGCGCCCCAGGGGAACACTGAAGCTTTCTTT
v_gene: TRBV7-2; abundance: -; d_gene: -; j_gene: TRBJ1-2; CDR3aa: CASSPKTGPYGYTF; CDR3nt: TGTGCCAGCAGCCCAAAAACCGGCCCCTATGGCTACACCTTC
v_gene: TRBV2; abundance: -; d_gene: -; j_gene: TRBJ2-7; CDR3aa: CASSDEAAEQYF; CDR3nt: TGTGCCAGCAGTGATGAAGCCGCCGAGCAGTACTTC
v_gene: TRBV6-5; abundance: medium-sized; d_gene: -; j_gene: TRBJ1-6; CDR3aa: CATQKGNSPLHF; CDR3nt: TGTGCCACCCAAAAAGGGAATTCACCCCTCCACTTT
v_gene: TRBV6-5; abundance: few; d_gene: TRBD2; j_gene: TRBJ2-3; CDR3aa: CASSYWIPSGSGDTQYF; CDR3nt: TGTGCCAGCAGTTACTGGATCCCTAGCGGGAGCGGGGATACGCAGTATTTT
v_gene: TRBV11-2; abundance: -; d_gene: -; j_gene: TRBJ2-1; CDR3aa: CASSSVLNEQFF; CDR3nt: TGTGCCAGCAGCTCCGTCCTCAATGAGCAGTTCTTC
v_gene: TRBV29-1; abundance: once; d_gene: -; j_gene: TRBJ2-5; CDR3aa: CSVVSNQETQYF; CDR3nt: TGCAGCGTTGTAAGCAATCAAGAGACCCAGTACTTC
v_gene: TRBV19; abundance: few; d_gene: -; j_gene: TRBJ1-2; CDR3aa: CAAEQGGGYTF; CDR3nt: TGTGCCGCGGAACAGGGAGGCGGCTACACCTTC
v_gene: TRBV5-1; abundance: few; d_gene: -; j_gene: TRBJ1-3; CDR3aa: CASSLGGLLGNTIYF; CDR3nt: TGCGCCAGCAGCTTGGGGGGGCTCCTCGGAAACACCATATATTTT
v_gene: TRBV15; abundance: few; d_gene: -; j_gene: TRBJ2-5; CDR3aa: CATSRDRQQETQYF; CDR3nt: TGTGCCACCAGCAGAGATAGGCAACAAGAGACCCAGTACTTC
v_gene: TRBV6-1; abundance: -; d_gene: TRBD1; j_gene: TRBJ1-2; CDR3aa: CASSADRHYGYTF; CDR3nt: TGTGCCAGCAGTGCGGACAGGCACTATGGCTACACCTTC
v_gene: TRBV30; abundance: few; d_gene: -; j_gene: TRBJ2-4; CDR3aa: CAWSVRALAKNIQYF; CDR3nt: TGTGCCTGGAGTGTGAGGGCTCTAGCCAAAAACATTCAGTACTTC
v_gene: TRBV12-3/TRBV12-4; abundance: few; d_gene: TRBD2; j_gene: TRBJ2-7; CDR3aa: CASTSGRGYEQYF; CDR3nt: TGTGCCAGCACTAGCGGGAGAGGTTACGAGCAGTACTTC
v_gene: TRBV12-3/TRBV12-4; abundance: few; d_gene: -; j_gene: TRBJ2-3; CDR3aa: CASRGGEDTQYF; CDR3nt: TGTGCCAGCAGAGGGGGGGAAGATACGCAGTATTTT
v_gene: TRBV6-5; abundance: -; d_gene: -; j_gene: TRBJ2-3; CDR3aa: CASRHSTDTQYF; CDR3nt: TGTGCCAGCAGGCACAGCACAGATACGCAGTATTTT